The 2 T cell receptor beta chains below all came from one sample that was sequenced in a study of cytomegalovirus exposure and HLA in healthy donors. The PCR employed 60 Vbeta primers together with 13 Jbeta primers. Clones were read by immunoSEQ multiplex PCR, and TCRdb kept only the in-frame ones, dropping some. The sample contains some 170,000 clones, approximately 70% of which appear only once. The specimen sequenced was PBMCs. All receptors come from a man between 18 and 29 years old in good health and CMV-seropositive.

This chain uses TRBV5-6 with TRBJ1-3; D possibly corresponds to TRBD1 (5 bases). The germline V gene encodes CDR1 SGHDT and CDR2 YYEEEE. This CDR3 is built from 16 residues. Between the trimmed V and J ends, which lost 0 bases and 2 bases, there was a span of 12 bases. The CDR3 sequence is CASSLAGGTTGNTIYF. Written as DNA, the CDR3 is TGTGCCAGCAGCTTGGCGGGGGGAACAACTGGAAACACCATATATTTT.

This clone showed up just a few times. This sequence joins TRBV5-6 and TRBJ1-5, with TRBD1 as a possible D gene (6 bases). The CDR3 is 18 residues long. Germline values: CDR1 SGHDT, CDR2 YYEEEE. Trimming removed 1 base from V and 5 bases from J, with 22 bases in between. CDR3 loop: CASSLQGKWGNWDQPQHF. The CDR3 DNA sequence: TGTGCCAGCAGCTTGCAGGGGAAGTGGGGCAATTGGGATCAGCCCCAGCATTTT. The full variable domain, with the rest looked up from reference TRBV5-6 and TRBJ1-5, is DAGVTQSPTHLIKTRGQQVTLRCSPKSGHDTVSWYQQALGQGPQFIFQYYEEEERQRGNFPDRFSGHQFPNYSSELNVNALLLGDSALYLCASSLQGKWGNWDQPQHFGDGTRLSIL.